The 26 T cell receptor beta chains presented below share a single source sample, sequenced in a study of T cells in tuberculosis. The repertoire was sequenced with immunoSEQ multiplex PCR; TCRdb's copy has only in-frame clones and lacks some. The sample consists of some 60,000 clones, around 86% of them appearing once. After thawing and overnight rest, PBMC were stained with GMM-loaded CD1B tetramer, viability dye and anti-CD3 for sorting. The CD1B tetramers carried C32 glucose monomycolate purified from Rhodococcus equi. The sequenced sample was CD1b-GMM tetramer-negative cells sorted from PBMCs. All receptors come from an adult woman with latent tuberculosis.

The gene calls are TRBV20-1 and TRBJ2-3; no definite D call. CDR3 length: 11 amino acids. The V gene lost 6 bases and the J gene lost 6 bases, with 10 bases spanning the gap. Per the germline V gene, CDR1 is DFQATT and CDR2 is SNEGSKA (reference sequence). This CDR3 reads CSAAGSDTQYF. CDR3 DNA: TGCAGTGCCGCCGGGTCGGATACGCAGTATTTT.

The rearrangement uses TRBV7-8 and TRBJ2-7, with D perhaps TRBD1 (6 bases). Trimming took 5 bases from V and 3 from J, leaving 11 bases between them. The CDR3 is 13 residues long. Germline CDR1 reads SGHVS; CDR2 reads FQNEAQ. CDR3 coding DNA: TGTGCCAGCAGCCGGGACACGCTCTACGAGCAGTACTTC. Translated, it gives CASSRDTLYEQYF.

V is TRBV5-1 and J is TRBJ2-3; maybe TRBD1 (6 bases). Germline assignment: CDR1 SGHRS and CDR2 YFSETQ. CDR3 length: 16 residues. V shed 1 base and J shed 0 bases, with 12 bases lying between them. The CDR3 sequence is CASSLPGHSSTDTQYF. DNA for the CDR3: TGCGCCAGCAGCTTGCCGGGACACTCAAGCACAGATACGCAGTATTTT.

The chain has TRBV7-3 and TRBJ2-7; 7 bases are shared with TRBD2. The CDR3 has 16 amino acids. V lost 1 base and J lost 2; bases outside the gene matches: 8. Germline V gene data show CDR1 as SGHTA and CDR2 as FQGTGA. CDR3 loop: CASSLRRLAATYEQYF. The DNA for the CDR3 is TGTGCCAGCAGCTTAAGGAGGCTAGCGGCCACCTACGAGCAGTACTTC.

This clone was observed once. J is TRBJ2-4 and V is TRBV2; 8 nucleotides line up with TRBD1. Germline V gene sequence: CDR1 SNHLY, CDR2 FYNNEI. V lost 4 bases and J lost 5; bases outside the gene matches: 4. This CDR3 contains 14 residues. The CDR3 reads CASSGLTGENIQYF. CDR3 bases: TGTGCCAGCAGTGGTTTGACAGGGGAAAACATTCAGTACTTC.

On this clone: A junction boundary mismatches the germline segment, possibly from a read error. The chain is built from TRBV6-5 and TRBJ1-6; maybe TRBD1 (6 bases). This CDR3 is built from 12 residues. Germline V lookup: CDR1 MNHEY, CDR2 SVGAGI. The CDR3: CALGQNNSPLHF. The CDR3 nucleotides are TGCGCGCTTGGACAGAATAATTCACCCCTCCACTTT.

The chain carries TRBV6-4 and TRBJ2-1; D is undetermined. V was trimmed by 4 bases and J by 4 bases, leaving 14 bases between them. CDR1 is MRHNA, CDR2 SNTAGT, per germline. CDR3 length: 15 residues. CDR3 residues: CASSAAPGTYNEQFF. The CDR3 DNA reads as TGTGCCAGCAGTGCGGCCCCAGGAACTTACAATGAGCAGTTCTTC.

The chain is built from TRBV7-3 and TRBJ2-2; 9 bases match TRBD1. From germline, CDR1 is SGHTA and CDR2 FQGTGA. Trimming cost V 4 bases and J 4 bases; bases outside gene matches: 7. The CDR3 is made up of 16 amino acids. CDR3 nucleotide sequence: TGTGCCAGCAGCTCTCCCGGGACAGGGACCACCGGGGAGCTGTTTTTT. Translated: CASSSPGTGTTGELFF.

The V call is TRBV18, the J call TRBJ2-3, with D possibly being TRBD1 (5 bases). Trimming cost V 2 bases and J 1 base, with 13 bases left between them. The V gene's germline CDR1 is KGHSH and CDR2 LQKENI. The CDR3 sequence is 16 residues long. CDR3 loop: CASSPRQGGGTDTQYF. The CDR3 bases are TGTGCCAGCTCACCAAGGCAGGGTGGGGGCACAGATACGCAGTATTTT.

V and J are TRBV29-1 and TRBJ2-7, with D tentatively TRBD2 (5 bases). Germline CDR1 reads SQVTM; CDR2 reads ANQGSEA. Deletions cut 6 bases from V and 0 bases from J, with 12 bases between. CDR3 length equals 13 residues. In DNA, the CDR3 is TGCAGCGTCGGACTTGTGAGCTCCTACGAGCAGTACTTC. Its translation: CSVGLVSSYEQYF.

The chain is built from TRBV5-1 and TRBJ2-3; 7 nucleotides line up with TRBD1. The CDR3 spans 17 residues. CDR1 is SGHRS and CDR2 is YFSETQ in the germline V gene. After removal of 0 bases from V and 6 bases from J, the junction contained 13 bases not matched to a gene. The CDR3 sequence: CASSLATPAGGEDTQYF. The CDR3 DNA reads TGCGCCAGCAGCTTGGCAACCCCGGCAGGGGGTGAGGATACGCAGTATTTT. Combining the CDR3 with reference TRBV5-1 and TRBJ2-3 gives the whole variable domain KAGVTQTPRYLIKTRGQQVTLSCSPISGHRSVSWYQQTPGQGLQFLFEYFSETQRNKGNFPGRFSGRQFSNSRSEMNVSTLELGDSALYLCASSLATPAGGEDTQYFGPGTRLTVL.

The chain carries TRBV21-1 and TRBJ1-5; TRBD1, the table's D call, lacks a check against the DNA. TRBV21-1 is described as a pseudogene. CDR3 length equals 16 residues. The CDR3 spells CASTPGQKHSNQPQHF. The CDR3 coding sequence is TGTGCCAGCACTCCCGGACAGAAACATAGCAATCAGCCCCAGCATTTT.

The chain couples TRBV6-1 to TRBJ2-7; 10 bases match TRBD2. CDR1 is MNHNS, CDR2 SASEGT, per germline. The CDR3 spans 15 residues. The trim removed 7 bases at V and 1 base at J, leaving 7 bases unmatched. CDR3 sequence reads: CASKLAGAGSYEQYF. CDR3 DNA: TGTGCCAGCAAGCTAGCGGGAGCGGGGTCCTACGAGCAGTACTTC.

The CDR3 nucleotides read TGTGCCAGCAGCCCGACTACCTCCACAGATACGCAGTATTTT. The encoded protein is CASSPTTSTDTQYF. This chain connects TRBV7-2 to TRBJ2-3; weak D call: TRBD2 (5 bases). The CDR3 extends over 14 amino acids. Trimming shortened V by 5 bases and J by 2 bases, and 11 bases separated the two germline ends. Germline V gene sequence: CDR1 SGHTA, CDR2 FQGNSA.

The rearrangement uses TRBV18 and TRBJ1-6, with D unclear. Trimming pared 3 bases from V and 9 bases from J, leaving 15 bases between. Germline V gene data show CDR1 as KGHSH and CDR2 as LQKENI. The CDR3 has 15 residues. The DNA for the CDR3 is TGTGCCAGCTCACCCGTTGAGGGAGTACGTTCACCCCTCCACTTT. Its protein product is CASSPVEGVRSPLHF.

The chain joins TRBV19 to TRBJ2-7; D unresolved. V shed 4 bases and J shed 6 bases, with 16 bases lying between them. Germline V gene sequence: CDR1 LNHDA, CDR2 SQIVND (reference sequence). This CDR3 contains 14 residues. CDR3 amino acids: CASSKRGFPPEQYF. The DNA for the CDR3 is TGTGCCAGTAGTAAGCGAGGTTTTCCCCCCGAGCAGTACTTC.

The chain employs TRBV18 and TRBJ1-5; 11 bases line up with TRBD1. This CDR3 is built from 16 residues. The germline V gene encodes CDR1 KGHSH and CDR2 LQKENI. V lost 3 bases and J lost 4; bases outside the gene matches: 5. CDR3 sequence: CASSPPGTGGNQPQHF. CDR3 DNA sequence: TGTGCCAGCTCACCTCCCGGGACAGGGGGGAATCAGCCCCAGCATTTT.

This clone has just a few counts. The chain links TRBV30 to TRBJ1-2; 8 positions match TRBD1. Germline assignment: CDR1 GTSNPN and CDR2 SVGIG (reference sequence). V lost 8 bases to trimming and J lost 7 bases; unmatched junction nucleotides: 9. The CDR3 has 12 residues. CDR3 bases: TGTGCCCGGGGGGACAGGCTCGCTGGCTACACCTTC. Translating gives CARGDRLAGYTF.

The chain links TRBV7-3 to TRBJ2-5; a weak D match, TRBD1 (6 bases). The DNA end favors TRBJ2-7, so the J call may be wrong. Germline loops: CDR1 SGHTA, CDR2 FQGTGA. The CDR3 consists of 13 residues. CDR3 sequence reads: CASSPGVGDEQYF. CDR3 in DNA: TGTGCCAGCAGCCCAGGGGTGGGCGACGAGCAGTACTTC.

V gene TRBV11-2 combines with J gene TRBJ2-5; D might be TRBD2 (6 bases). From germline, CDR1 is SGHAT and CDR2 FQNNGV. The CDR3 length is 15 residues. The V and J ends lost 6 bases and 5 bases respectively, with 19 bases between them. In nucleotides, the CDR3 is TGTGCCAGCAGGTCCCCGGGACTCCGGGGGGAGACCCAGTACTTC. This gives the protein CASRSPGLRGETQYF.

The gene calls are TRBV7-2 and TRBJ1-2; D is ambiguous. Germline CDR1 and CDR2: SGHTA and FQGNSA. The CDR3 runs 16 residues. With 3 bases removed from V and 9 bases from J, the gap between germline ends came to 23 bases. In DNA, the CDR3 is TGTGCCAGCAGCTTTGACTTCTCTGGCCCCTTTGAGAGCTACACCTTC. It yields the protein CASSFDFSGPFESYTF.

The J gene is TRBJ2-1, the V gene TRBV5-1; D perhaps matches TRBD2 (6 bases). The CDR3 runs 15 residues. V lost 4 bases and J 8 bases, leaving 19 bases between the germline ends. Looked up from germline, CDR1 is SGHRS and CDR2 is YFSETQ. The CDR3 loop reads CASSLGTVVGDEQFF. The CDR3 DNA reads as TGCGCCAGCAGCCTCGGGACTGTGGTTGGGGATGAGCAGTTCTTC.

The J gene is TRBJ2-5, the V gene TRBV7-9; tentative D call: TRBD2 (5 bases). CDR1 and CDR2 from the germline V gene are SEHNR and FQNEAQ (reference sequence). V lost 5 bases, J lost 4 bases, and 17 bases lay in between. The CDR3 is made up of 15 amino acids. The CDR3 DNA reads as TGTGCCAGCAGCCTGCCCAGGAGGCTCGGAGAGACCCAGTACTTC. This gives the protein CASSLPRRLGETQYF.

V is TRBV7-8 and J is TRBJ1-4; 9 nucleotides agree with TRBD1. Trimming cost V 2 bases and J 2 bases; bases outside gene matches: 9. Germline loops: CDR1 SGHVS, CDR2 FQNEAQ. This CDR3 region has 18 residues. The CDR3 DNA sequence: TGTGCCAGCAGCTTACCGAGATGGACAGGGGCGACTAATGAAAAACTGTTTTTT. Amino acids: CASSLPRWTGATNEKLFF.

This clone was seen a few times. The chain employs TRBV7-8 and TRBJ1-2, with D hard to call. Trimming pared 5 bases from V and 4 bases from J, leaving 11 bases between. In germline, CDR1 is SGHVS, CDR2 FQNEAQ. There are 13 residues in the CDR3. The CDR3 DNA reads TGTGCCAGCAGCCCCCCCGACTCCTATGGCTACACCTTC. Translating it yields CASSPPDSYGYTF.

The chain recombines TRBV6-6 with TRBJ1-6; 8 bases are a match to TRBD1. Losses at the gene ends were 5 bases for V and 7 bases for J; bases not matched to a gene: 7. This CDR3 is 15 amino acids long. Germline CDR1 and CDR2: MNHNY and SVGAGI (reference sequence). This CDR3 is CASSPPGQVNSPLHF. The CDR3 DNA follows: TGTGCCAGCAGTCCGCCGGGACAGGTCAATTCACCCCTCCACTTT.